The 17 T cell receptor beta chains below come from one sample, sequenced in a study of blood T cell repertoires in COVID-19. Some clones are missing from TCRdb's copy, which holds only in-frame ones; the method was immunoSEQ multiplex PCR. Among under 200,000 clones listed, over 65% were seen once. The specimen sequenced was peripheral blood. These receptors were obtained from a man aged 55 to 70 with acute or convalescent COVID-19.

This clone has a single count. Written as DNA, the CDR3 is TGCGCCAGCAGCCAGGACCCGTTAGCGGGGGATCACAATGAGCAGTTCTTC. This sequence encodes CASSQDPLAGDHNEQFF. The chain couples TRBV4-1 to TRBJ2-1, with TRBD2 matching over 9 bases. Germline V gives CDR1 MGHRA, CDR2 YSYEKL. This CDR3 contains 17 residues. V lost 3 bases, J lost 5 bases, and 11 bases stayed unmatched.

This clone has just a few counts. CDR3 amino acids: CASGLGQGSGNTIYF. In DNA, the CDR3 is TGTGCTAGTGGTTTGGGACAGGGTTCTGGAAACACCATATATTTT. V usage is TRBV12-5 and J usage is TRBJ1-3; 7 bases align to TRBD1. The CDR3 contains 15 residues. The V gene's germline CDR1 is LGHNT and CDR2 FRNRAP. V lost 1 base and J lost 1; bases outside the gene matches: 1.

V and J are TRBV19 and TRBJ2-1, with D uncertain. This CDR3 is built from 15 residues. Trimming cost V 3 bases and J 3 bases, with 12 bases left between them. Germline CDR1 and CDR2: LNHDA and SQIVND (reference sequence). In DNA form, the CDR3 reads TGTGCCAGTAGTATTGGGCAGTCCAGCTACAATGAGCAGTTCTTC. This gives the protein CASSIGQSSYNEQFF.

The rearrangement links TRBV18 to TRBJ2-7; 9 bases map to TRBD2. The V gene's germline CDR1 is KGHSH and CDR2 LQKENI. The CDR3 loop spans 14 amino acids. Trimming cost V 4 bases and J 5 bases; bases outside gene matches: 6. This CDR3 is CASSLQAGGDEQYF. CDR3 DNA sequence: TGTGCCAGCTCACTGCAAGCGGGGGGAGACGAGCAGTACTTC.

The chain links TRBV19 to TRBJ1-2, with 8 bases aligning to TRBD1. The V gene's germline CDR1 is LNHDA and CDR2 SQIVND (reference sequence). The CDR3 is 15 amino acids. With 5 bases clipped from V and 1 base from J, the junction kept 6 bases outside the gene matches. The DNA of the CDR3 is TGTGCCAGTAGTCCAGGACAGGGCTTTAACTATGGCTACACCTTC. This codes for CASSPGQGFNYGYTF.

This clone was detected a few times. The chain links TRBV6-2 or TRBV6-3 to TRBJ2-2; 8 bases align to TRBD2. J was trimmed by 6 bases and V by 2 bases; bases with no gene match: 14. CDR3 length: 18 residues. Germline V gene data show CDR1 as MNHEY and CDR2 as SVGEGT. CDR3 sequence reads: CASSYHPAGVVDSGELFF. The CDR3 DNA reads as TGTGCCAGCAGTTACCACCCAGCGGGGGTAGTAGATTCCGGGGAGCTGTTTTTT.

J is TRBJ1-1 and V is TRBV19; D might be TRBD1 (6 bases). This CDR3 comprises 13 residues. Germline assignment: CDR1 LNHDA and CDR2 SQIVND (reference sequence). V shed 8 bases and J shed 3 bases, with 13 bases lying between them. The chain's CDR3 is CASVRGAYTEAFF. In DNA, the CDR3 is TGTGCCAGTGTTCGGGGGGCTTACACTGAAGCTTTCTTT.

This CDR3 is CASSQRDSTGGDTGELFF. The DNA for the CDR3 is TGTGCCAGCTCACAACGGGACTCTACAGGGGGCGACACCGGGGAGCTGTTTTTT. V and J are TRBV18 and TRBJ2-2; 9 nucleotides align to TRBD1. Per germline, CDR1 KGHSH and CDR2 LQKENI. The CDR3 is made up of 18 amino acids. J gave up 3 bases and V 4 bases, and 12 bases lay outside the gene matches.

The chain uses TRBV7-8 and TRBJ1-1, with unresolved D. V shed 2 bases and J shed 6 bases, with 16 bases lying between them. Germline CDR1 reads SGHVS; CDR2 reads FQNEAQ. The CDR3 contains 15 residues. The CDR3 is CASSLTGFGGAEAFF. The CDR3, as DNA: TGTGCCAGCAGCTTAACGGGGTTCGGTGGAGCTGAAGCTTTCTTT.

The table lists this clone with a few counts. This chain uses TRBV7-9 with TRBJ1-5; 8 bases align to TRBD1. J gave up 0 bases and V 5 bases, and 9 bases lay outside the gene matches. The CDR3 sequence is 17 residues long. Per the germline V gene, CDR1 is SEHNR and CDR2 is FQNEAQ (reference sequence). The CDR3 here is CASSGRPQGASNQPQHF. In DNA form, the CDR3 reads TGTGCCAGCAGCGGCCGACCCCAGGGGGCTAGCAATCAGCCCCAGCATTTT.

This clone was detected once. The chain employs TRBV7-9 and TRBJ2-1; D is perhaps TRBD2 (6 bases). Germline loops: CDR1 SEHNR, CDR2 FQNEAQ (reference sequence). V gave up 5 bases and J gave up 1 base, with 12 bases separating them. The CDR3 is made up of 15 amino acids. The CDR3 reads CASSPRLGSYNEQFF. The CDR3 DNA sequence: TGTGCCAGCAGCCCACGACTAGGGTCCTACAATGAGCAGTTCTTC.

This clone showed up just a few times. This chain uses TRBV29-1 with TRBJ1-2, with a weak D call TRBD1 (5 bases). V lost 5 bases, J lost 8 bases, and 12 bases lay in between. This CDR3 is built from 11 residues. Germline lookup yields CDR1 SQVTM and CDR2 ANQGSEA. The CDR3 DNA is TGCAGCGTTCATGGGACTCGGGGCTACACCTTC. Translation: CSVHGTRGYTF.

This clone was detected a few times. The rearrangement joins TRBV6-6 to TRBJ1-2; D may be TRBD1 (6 bases). Trimming took 11 bases from V and 2 from J, leaving 15 bases between them. The CDR3 has 13 amino acids. Germline CDR1 is MNHNY and CDR2 is SVGAGI (reference sequence). This CDR3 reads CACLGQSNYGYTF. Here the CDR3 DNA reads TGTGCCTGCTTAGGACAGTCCAACTATGGCTACACCTTC.

The chain joins TRBV29-1 to TRBJ1-2; 7 nucleotides agree with TRBD1. The CDR3 extends over 16 amino acids. Germline CDR1 is SQVTM and CDR2 is ANQGSEA. V was pared by 5 bases and J by 5 bases, with 17 bases of the junction left unmatched. This CDR3 is CSVQLEGQPLGYGYTF. The CDR3, as DNA: TGCAGCGTTCAGCTTGAGGGACAGCCGCTAGGGTATGGCTACACCTTC. Looking up the rest from reference TRBV29-1 and TRBJ1-2 gives the full variable domain: SAVISQKPSRDICQRGTSLTIQCQVDSQVTMMFWYRQQPGQSLTLIATANQGSEATYESGFVIDKFPISRPNLTFSTLTVSNMSPEDSSIYLCSVQLEGQPLGYGYTFGSGTRLTVV.

This clone was counted only a few times. CDR3 in amino acids: CASSPGQGNSPLHF. The CDR3 DNA sequence: TGTGCCAGCAGCCCTGGACAGGGGAATTCACCCCTCCACTTT. The chain carries TRBV3-1 (or the pseudogene TRBV3-2) and TRBJ1-6, with 9 bases matching TRBD1. Per germline, CDR1 LGHDT and CDR2 YNNKEL (reference sequence). Germline trimming cut 4 bases from V and 7 bases from J; bases unmatched to any gene: 2. The CDR3 sequence is 14 residues long.

The rearrangement links TRBV27 to TRBJ2-2; a possible D gene is TRBD1 (5 bases). V lost 2 bases and J 3 bases, leaving 13 bases between the germline ends. The germline V gene has CDR1 MNHEY and CDR2 SMNVEV (reference sequence). There are 16 residues in the CDR3. The CDR3 region has the DNA TGTGCCAGCAGTTTAAGGTCCTTGACAGACACCGGGGAGCTGTTTTTT. This gives the protein CASSLRSLTDTGELFF.

V gene TRBV6-4 combines with J gene TRBJ1-2, with D possibly being TRBD1 (6 bases). The germline V gene has CDR1 MRHNA and CDR2 SNTAGT. V gave up 0 bases and J gave up 8 bases, with 13 bases separating them. The CDR3 consists of 14 residues. CDR3 in amino acids: CASSDSVRGWGYTF. The CDR3 bases are TGTGCCAGCAGTGACTCAGTCAGGGGCTGGGGCTACACCTTC.